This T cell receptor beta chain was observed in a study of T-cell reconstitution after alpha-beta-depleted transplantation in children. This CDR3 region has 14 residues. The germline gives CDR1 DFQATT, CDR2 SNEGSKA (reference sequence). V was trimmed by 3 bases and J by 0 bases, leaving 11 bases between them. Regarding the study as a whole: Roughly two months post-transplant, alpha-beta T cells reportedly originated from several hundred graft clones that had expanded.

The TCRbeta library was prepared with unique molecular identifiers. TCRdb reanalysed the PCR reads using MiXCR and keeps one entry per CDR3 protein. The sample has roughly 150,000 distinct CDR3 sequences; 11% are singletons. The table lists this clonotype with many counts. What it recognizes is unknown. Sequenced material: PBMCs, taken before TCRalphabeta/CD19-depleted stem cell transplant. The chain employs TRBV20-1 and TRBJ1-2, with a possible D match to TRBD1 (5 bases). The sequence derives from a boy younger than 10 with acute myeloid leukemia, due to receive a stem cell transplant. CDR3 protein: CSASGGGTNYGYTF. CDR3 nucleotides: TGCAGTGCTAGTGGGGGGGGTACTAACTATGGCTACACCTTC.